This note documents a single T cell receptor beta chain sequence. Using immunoSEQ multiplex PCR, the repertoire was profiled, and TCRdb retains in-frame clones only, with some absent. Of some 660,000 clones listed, around 87% are singletons. The data belong to a study of shared T cell receptors in the human thymus. The germline V and J ends were trimmed by 9 bases and 7 bases, with 16 bases remaining between them. The CDR3 length is 14 residues. The germline V gene encodes CDR1 SGHTA and CDR2 FQGNSA. These data also formed part of another study, on human thymus T cells. As reported in that work: The study used thymus tissue resected during corrective heart surgery.

The genes are TRBV7-2 and TRBJ1-6; D is undetermined. This TCR came from a boy younger than two with a congenital heart defect. Sequencing was done on a sample of thymocytes. The CDR3 region has the DNA TGTGCCAGTCGTACCGGTCCCTCGAATTCACCCCTCCACTTT. Translating it yields CASRTGPSNSPLHF.